Following are 19 T cell receptor beta chains from one sample sequenced in a study of neoadjuvant nivolumab and ipilimumab in lung cancer. Data came from immunoSEQ multiplex PCR; TCRdb stores just in-frame clones and leaves some out. There are about 20,000 clones in the sample; around 76% occur only once, and 8% lies in the top ten. The sequenced sample was tumor tissue, obtained after neoadjuvant nivolumab, alone or with ipilimumab, at or shortly before surgery. The receptor set was obtained from an adult with non-small cell lung cancer.

The chain is built from TRBV7-2 and TRBJ2-2; perhaps TRBD2 as D (7 bases). CDR1 and CDR2 (germline): SGHTA, FQGNSA. The CDR3 has 15 residues. V was clipped by 2 bases and J by 7 bases, with 14 bases between them. This CDR3 reads CASSLSRGGRGELFF. The CDR3 DNA reads TGTGCCAGCAGCTTATCTAGGGGGGGACGCGGGGAGCTGTTTTTT.

The V and J genes are TRBV29-1 and TRBJ1-2, with unresolved D. The CDR3 is made up of 15 amino acids. Germline V gene sequence: CDR1 SQVTM, CDR2 ANQGSEA. The V end was cut by 4 bases, the J end by 5 bases, with 20 bases between. CDR3 bases: TGCAGCGTTGGTGGTGAGGAGGGAGACCGGTATGGCTACACCTTC. It translates to CSVGGEEGDRYGYTF.

The genes are TRBV7-9 and TRBJ1-1; D gene uncertain. Trimming shortened V by 1 base and J by 8 bases, and 11 bases separated the two germline ends. The CDR3 has 13 residues. Looked up from germline, CDR1 is SEHNR and CDR2 is FQNEAQ (reference sequence). The CDR3 reads CASSLDTGMEAFF. In DNA, the CDR3 is TGTGCCAGCAGCTTAGATACGGGTATGGAAGCTTTCTTT.

The chain combines TRBV18 with TRBJ1-3; no clear D gene. V lost 3 bases and J lost 1, with 10 bases in between. CDR3 length: 15 amino acids. Germline CDR1 reads KGHSH; CDR2 reads LQKENI. The CDR3 bases are TGTGCCAGCTCACCTCCTTCACCTTCTGGAAACACCATATATTTT. Amino acids: CASSPPSPSGNTIYF.

The table lists this clone with a few counts. The rearrangement uses TRBV7-8 and TRBJ1-2, with TRBD1 identical over 11 bases. V lost 5 bases and J lost 4; bases outside the gene matches: 6. CDR1 is SGHVS and CDR2 is FQNEAQ in the germline V gene. This CDR3 has 15 residues. The CDR3 region is CASSPGQGARYGYTF. CDR3 sequence (DNA): TGTGCCAGCAGCCCAGGACAGGGGGCACGCTATGGCTACACCTTC.

V usage is TRBV5-6 and J usage is TRBJ1-6; possibly TRBD1 for D (6 bases). The germline V gene has CDR1 SGHDT and CDR2 YYEEEE. The V end lost 5 bases, the J end lost 0 bases, and 12 bases lay between the germline ends. This CDR3 region has 16 residues. Written as DNA, the CDR3 is TGTGCCAGCAGGCAGGGGCCTGGCTCCTATAATTCACCCCTCCACTTT. Residues: CASRQGPGSYNSPLHF. Using reference TRBV5-6 and TRBJ1-6 for the parts outside the CDR3, the full variable domain is DAGVTQSPTHLIKTRGQQVTLRCSPKSGHDTVSWYQQALGQGPQFIFQYYEEEERQRGNFPDRFSGHQFPNYSSELNVNALLLGDSALYLCASRQGPGSYNSPLHFGNGTRLTVT.

This rearrangement joins TRBV6-5 to TRBJ1-5; D possibly corresponds to TRBD1 (6 bases). From germline, CDR1 is MNHEY and CDR2 SVGAGI. This CDR3 has 15 residues. Trimming took off 2 bases at V and 5 bases at J, with 13 bases between the two ends. The CDR3 coding sequence is TGTGCCAGCAGTTACACACAGGGAGGAGATCAGCCCCAGCATTTT. This encodes CASSYTQGGDQPQHF.

V is TRBV30 and J is TRBJ1-5; perhaps TRBD1 as D (5 bases). The V gene's germline CDR1 is GTSNPN and CDR2 SVGIG (reference sequence). V was pared by 3 bases and J by 0 bases, with 18 bases between. This CDR3 region has 17 residues. In DNA form, the CDR3 reads TGTGCCTGGAGACCCCCCGGGGGGACCCTTAGCAATCAGCCCCAGCATTTT. This translates into CAWRPPGGTLSNQPQHF.

V and J are TRBV7-9 and TRBJ2-7; TRBD2 might be the D (7 bases). V gave up 5 bases and J gave up 3 bases, with 17 bases separating them. Per germline, CDR1 SEHNR and CDR2 FQNEAQ (reference sequence). The CDR3 covers 15 residues. For the CDR3, the DNA is TGTGCCAGCAGCCCCGAGGGGGGGATTCTCTACGAGCAGTACTTC. Its translation is CASSPEGGILYEQYF.

The rearrangement uses TRBV19 and TRBJ1-1; possible D gene TRBD1, 6 bases. CDR1 LNHDA and CDR2 SQIVND come from the germline V gene (reference sequence). The CDR3 contains 15 residues. V was clipped by 5 bases and J by 1 base, with 14 bases between them. CDR3 nucleotides: TGTGCCAGTAGTTTCCAATTGACAGGGAACACTGAAGCTTTCTTT. Translated, it gives CASSFQLTGNTEAFF.

This clone was observed once. A read error may account for a junction end that differs from germline. The chain recombines TRBV5-1 with TRBJ2-7, with 9 nucleotides matching TRBD1. Germline V lookup: CDR1 SGHRS, CDR2 YFSETQ. The CDR3 runs 12 residues. CDR3 in DNA: TGTGCCAGCAGCGGGACAGGGACCGAGCAGTACTTC. Its protein is CASSGTGTEQYF.

This clone has only one observation. The rearrangement joins TRBV1 to TRBJ2-4; the table's D call, TRBD2, was not checked against the DNA. TRBV1 is listed as a pseudogene. The CDR3 has 16 residues. CDR3 coding DNA: TGCACCAGCAGCCAGGGACGGGGGGTAGCCAAAAACATTCAGTACTTC. It yields the protein CTSSQGRGVAKNIQYF.

A few counts support this clone. The chain employs TRBV6-8 and TRBJ1-6; tentative D call: TRBD1 (5 bases). Trimming left V 2 bases short and J 3 bases short, with 17 bases between. The germline V gene encodes CDR1 MNHGY and CDR2 SAAAGT. CDR3 size: 18 residues. The CDR3 bases are TGTGCCAGCAGTTACCCCCGGGGCGCCGATAACTATAATTCACCCCTCCACTTT. Amino acid sequence: CASSYPRGADNYNSPLHF.

The chain couples TRBV7-6 to TRBJ2-7; 8 bases fit TRBD1. J was trimmed by 4 bases and V by 10 bases; bases with no gene match: 9. This CDR3 region has 13 residues. Per germline, CDR1 SGHVS and CDR2 FNYEAQ. In DNA form, the CDR3 reads TGTGCCATAGGACAGGGTGGCGGGTACGAGCAGTACTTC. This codes for CAIGQGGGYEQYF.

In its sample, this clone was seen once. The chain couples TRBV9 to TRBJ1-2; TRBD1 might be the D (6 bases). The CDR3 consists of 14 residues. Germline CDR1 is SGDLS and CDR2 is YYNGEE. Trimming cost V 3 bases and J 2 bases, with 11 bases left between them. CDR3: CASSDRRGNYGYTF. The CDR3 nucleotides read TGTGCCAGCAGCGATCGGAGGGGGAACTATGGCTACACCTTC.

V gene TRBV4-1 combines with J gene TRBJ1-4; D call uncertain. This CDR3 has 15 residues. Per germline, CDR1 MGHRA and CDR2 YSYEKL. Trimming took off 4 bases at V and 0 bases at J, with 9 bases between the two ends. CDR3 loop: CASSLSDSTNEKLFF. The CDR3 DNA is TGCGCCAGCAGCCTATCGGACTCAACTAATGAAAAACTGTTTTTT.

The chain has TRBV19 and TRBJ2-2; 7 bases are shared with TRBD1. V was clipped by 8 bases and J by 11 bases; unmatched bases: 8. The CDR3 loop spans 12 amino acids. CDR1 and CDR2 from the germline V gene are LNHDA and SQIVND (reference sequence). CDR3 DNA: TGTGCCAGTCGACGGGACAGACCCGAGCTGTTTTTT. As protein: CASRRDRPELFF.

The genes are TRBV7-8 and TRBJ2-3; the D is unclear. The CDR3 is 15 amino acids. Trimming shortened V by 6 bases and J by 4 bases, and 17 bases separated the two germline ends. Germline V lookup: CDR1 SGHVS, CDR2 FQNEAQ. CDR3 sequence (DNA): TGTGCCAGCAGTTCCAAAGGTAGAGAGCCAGATACGCAGTATTTT. Encoded protein: CASSSKGREPDTQYF. Filled out from reference TRBV7-8 and TRBJ2-3, the complete variable domain reads GAGVSQSPRYKVAKRGQDVALRCDPISGHVSLFWYQQALGQGPEFLTYFQNEAQLDKSGLPSDRFFAERPEGSVSTLKIQRTQQEDSAVYLCASSSKGREPDTQYFGPGTRLTVL.

Details on this clone: At one boundary the junction diverges from the germline segment, which might be a read error. The chain is built from TRBV7-7 and TRBJ2-5; weak D call: TRBD2 (6 bases). Germline values: CDR1 SSHAT, CDR2 FNYEAQ (reference sequence). This CDR3 has 13 amino acids. CDR3: CASSLGGTETQYF. CDR3 bases: TGTGCTAGCAGCTTAGGAGGGACGGAGACCCAGTACTTC.